The present entry profiles one T cell receptor beta chain with its context. This clonotype has at least ten counts. The target of this receptor is not known. The input lacks base qualities; no much larger clone sits a single base away. A history of other malignancies or of prior chemotherapy or radiotherapy was absent in all patients, and node-negative disease was shown on CT and PET/CT in all patients. At each of the two time points, roughly 6 milliliters of peripheral venous blood were collected into EDTA tubes. PBMCs were isolated by Ficoll-Paque Plus density-gradient centrifugation. Right after collection, samples were kept at -80 degrees C until analysis. Two rounds of multiplex PCR were used to amplify the TCR beta CDR3 region from genomic DNA. The first PCR round used primers specific to each TRBV and TRBJ gene, with sequences filed in Chinese patent CN105087789A. The second PCR round used universal primers. The Roche High Pure PCR Template Preparation Kit was used to extract genomic DNA from the frozen PBMCs. An Illumina HiSeq 3000 was used to sequence the libraries paired-end with 151 bp reads. The paper's data handling went like this. CutAdapt was used to discard raw reads that did not contain the multiplex PCR primer sequences. Using PEAR, the high-quality paired reads were merged into contigs. TRB V, D and J gene segments were assigned to each contig with MiXCR by alignment to reference sequences. CDR3 sequences were clustered by base quality and sequence similarity to remove sequencing errors. Shannon entropy normalized by the natural log of productive TCR sequence number was used as the measure of diversity. Clonality was computed as one minus the ratio of Shannon entropy to the natural log of the number of unique clonotypes. The Youden index of ROC curves was used to select progression-free survival cut-offs for repertoire metrics, and analyses were performed in R 3.5.3. TCRdb redid the processing of the public reads, applying fastp at Q25 and MiXCR, and retained in-frame beta chains. Entries are consolidated by CDR3 protein sequence, retaining the most common genes and DNA. What appears here as the V and J calls and clone size reflects TCRdb's work, not the paper's. This sample has about 14,000 distinct CDR3 sequences in its table, and roughly a third of those were observed once. 41% of the sample goes to the ten largest clones.

The data stem from a study of prognosis after radiotherapy for stage I lung cancer listed by TCRdb under 2021. Regarding the research as a whole: Between early 2018 and early 2019, approximately 18 stage I NSCLC patients were enrolled in Nanjing, China. Among the enrolled patients, approximately 13 had newly diagnosed primary stage I lung tumors, while five or six had oligometastatic NSCLC following surgical resection of the primary tumor. Every patient was regarded as medically inoperable, because of comorbidities in about a dozen cases and refusal of surgery in about 7 cases. Ages in the cohort of some 13 men and more than 5 women ranged from about 50 to 90 years, with a median of 74. On tumor histology, about 12 patients had adenocarcinoma and several had squamous cell carcinoma. SBRT was delivered in 3 to 5 fractions with a biologically effective dose of at least 100 Gy, and image-guided IMRT or VMAT was used for delivery. SBRT was not combined with any concurrent therapy in any patient. About 20% of the 19 patients developed distant metastases after SBRT, at a median of about seven months; the other 15 showed no significant progression. Peripheral blood TCR beta repertoires were profiled in stage I NSCLC patients before and after stereotactic body radiotherapy, and the study then linked these repertoires to distant failure. A total of around 40 blood samples from roughly 20 patients were sequenced, with one sample obtained before and one obtained after SBRT for each patient.

Study-wide conclusions, independent of this receptor: TRBV and TRBJ usage frequencies reportedly varied with metastasis status, involving two V genes at baseline and 8 or 9 V and two J genes after SBRT. Whether the expanded TCR clones were tumor-specific was not determined. All reported P values were unadjusted for multiple comparisons. The study was limited by the small cohort and short follow-up, and independent validation of the study findings is required. Post-SBRT Shannon entropy and its change from baseline were lower in patients who developed distant metastases; baseline Shannon entropy was not associated with metastases. After SBRT, the count of unique TCR clones dropped from a median of roughly 9,400 beforehand to roughly 7,100 afterward (Wilcoxon paired P=0.011).

V trim: 5 bases; J trim: 4 bases; unmatched bases: 3. The CDR3, cysteine through phenylalanine, is 15 amino acids long. Only CDR3 DNA is held: 45 bases, read in frame from base 1. CDR1 and CDR2 were assigned from the germline V gene as SGHRS and YFSETQ. This clonotype was sampled from a donor of 50 years or more with non-small cell lung cancer. The sample in question was PBMCs, obtained before or after stereotactic body radiation therapy (not recorded which). This sequence uses TRBV5-1 and TRBJ2-1, and 13 junction bases match TRBD2. The CDR3 protein: CASRGLAGSYNEQFF. DNA sequence: TGCGCCAGCAGGGGACTAGCGGGATCTTACAATGAGCAGTTCTTC.